The text below deals with one T cell receptor (beta chain). Its target is not known. This entry is derived from a study of tumor and adjacent non-tumor tissue in lung cancer. The library came from three nested PCR rounds adapted from ARM-PCR protocols. TCRdb fed the multiplex PCR reads into MiXCR, producing one record per CDR3 protein. The sample includes tens of thousands of distinct CDR3 sequences, about 61% of them seen just once. This CDR3 has 13 residues. Trimming pared 8 bases from V and 1 base from J, leaving 10 bases between. The germline CDR1 and CDR2 sequences are KGHDR and SFDVKD. Notes on the study in general: In normal lung, the top 100 clones were significantly more dominant than in tumor.

The template was RNA from unsorted bulk tissue. More than 3 cm separated this lung sample from the edge of the tumor. Input material: distant non-tumor lung tissue. This receptor was taken from a man between 65 and 85 years old with non-small cell lung cancer. The J gene is TRBJ1-1, the V gene TRBV24-1; D is uncertain. This chain's CDR3 is CATMMDGNTEAFF. CDR3 nucleotides: TGTGCCACCATGATGGACGGGAACACTGAAGCTTTCTTT.